This TCR beta chain derives from a study of T cell responses to AZD1222 COVID-19 vaccine. Across the study: Pooling covered second doses at about 4 or about 12 weeks.

Data came from immunoSEQ multiplex PCR; TCRdb stores just in-frame clones and leaves some out. The sample includes 100,000 to 150,000 clones, 80% to 95% of them seen just once. This TCR was sampled from an adult in good health. Sample: peripheral blood, taken on day 0 of AZD1222 vaccination.

Here the CDR3 reads CASSLRGVNEQFF. The CDR3 region has the DNA TGTGCCAGCAGTTTGAGAGGGGTCAATGAGCAGTTCTTC. The chain combines TRBV12-3 or TRBV12-4 with TRBJ2-1; perhaps D is TRBD1 or TRBD2 (5 bases each). Trimming cost V 3 bases and J 6 bases, with 9 bases left between them. The CDR3 consists of 13 residues.